This entry lists 9 T cell receptor beta chains sequenced from one sample in a study of blood T cells in healthy people across ages. Then a second PCR, running roughly 7 to 11 cycles, was carried out with a sample-barcoded 5' primer and a J-beta primer mix. TCRdb itself ran the 5' RACE reads through MiXCR, one entry per CDR3 protein. The sample consists of 1.4 million or so distinct CDR3 sequences, about 45% of them appearing once. The sequenced material came from blood. The receptors stem from a woman aged 18-29 years in good health.

This chain links TRBV6-6 with TRBJ1-1; TRBD1 might be the D (5 bases). Germline V CDR1 and CDR2: MNHNY, SVGAGI (reference sequence). V lost 5 bases and J 3 bases, leaving 16 bases between the germline ends. The CDR3 contains 15 residues. In DNA, the CDR3 is TGTGCCAGCAGTCCTCATCCACAAGGGGACACTGAAGCTTTCTTT. It yields the protein CASSPHPQGDTEAFF.

The genes are TRBV21-1 and TRBJ1-1; TRBD1, the table's D call, lacks a check against the DNA. TRBV21-1 is an annotated pseudogene. The CDR3 consists of 16 residues. CDR3 sequence: CASSKRGQGAITEAFF. In nucleotides, the CDR3 is TGTGCCAGCAGCAAAAGGGGGCAGGGGGCGATCACTGAAGCTTTCTTT.

This chain links TRBV7-2 with TRBJ1-5; tentatively, D is TRBD1 (6 bases). The CDR3 is 14 residues long. V was trimmed by 5 bases and J by 5 bases, leaving 13 bases between them. The V gene's germline CDR1 is SGHTA and CDR2 FQGNSA. The chain's CDR3 is CASSRRGSDQPQHF. The CDR3 DNA reads as TGTGCCAGCAGCCGCAGGGGCAGTGATCAGCCCCAGCATTTT. Full variable domain (rest looked up from reference TRBV7-2 and TRBJ1-5): GAGVSQSPSNKVTEKGKDVELRCDPISGHTALYWYRQSLGQGLEFLIYFQGNSAPDKSGLPSDRFSAERTGGSVSTLTIQRTQQEDSAVYLCASSRRGSDQPQHFGDGTRLSIL.

The chain is built from TRBV2 and TRBJ2-2, with TRBD1 matching over 9 bases. Germline V gene lookup returns CDR1 SNHLY and CDR2 FYNNEI. The CDR3 length is 14 residues. V lost 7 bases to trimming and J lost 5 bases; unmatched junction nucleotides: 5. CDR3 loop: CASTGQGITGELFF. The CDR3 coding sequence is TGTGCCAGCACAGGACAGGGGATTACCGGGGAGCTGTTTTTT.

J is TRBJ1-1 and V is TRBV29-1; D gene ambiguous. Germline CDR1 and CDR2: SQVTM and ANQGSEA. V gave up 4 bases and J gave up 0 bases, with 9 bases separating them. This CDR3 is 13 amino acids long. CDR3 sequence reads: CSVAQRMNTEAFF. The CDR3 region has the DNA TGCAGCGTTGCCCAGAGGATGAACACTGAAGCTTTCTTT.

This clonotype came up once. V usage is TRBV20-1 and J usage is TRBJ1-2, with TRBD1 matching over 9 bases. Germline CDR1 and CDR2: DFQATT and SNEGSKA (reference sequence). Losses at the gene ends were 2 bases for V and 4 bases for J; bases not matched to a gene: 5. This CDR3 has 14 residues. The CDR3 sequence: CSARMVDRGYGYTF. The CDR3 bases are TGCAGTGCTAGAATGGTGGACAGGGGCTATGGCTACACCTTC.

V usage is TRBV2 and J usage is TRBJ2-3; D possibly matches TRBD1 or TRBD2 (6 bases each). CDR1 is SNHLY, CDR2 FYNNEI, per germline. This CDR3 region has 14 residues. V lost 8 bases to trimming and J lost 3 bases, with 15 bases between them. The CDR3 DNA reads TGTGCCAGCCGGACAGAGGCGGGGACAGATACGCAGTATTTT. Protein product: CASRTEAGTDTQYF.

The chain links TRBV14 to TRBJ2-1, with 11 bases aligning to TRBD2. V lost 4 bases, J lost 10 bases, and 6 bases stayed unmatched. The CDR3 consists of 14 residues. CDR1 SGHDN and CDR2 FVKESK come from the germline V gene. The CDR3 here is CASSPLAGGGEQFF. DNA for the CDR3: TGTGCCAGCAGCCCGCTAGCGGGAGGAGGGGAGCAGTTCTTC.

The chain combines TRBV7-2 with TRBJ1-2; 8 bases map to TRBD1. The ends lost 5 bases at V and 3 bases at J; junction bases unmatched: 8. Germline V gene data show CDR1 as SGHTA and CDR2 as FQGNSA. This CDR3 comprises 15 residues. DNA for the CDR3: TGTGCCAGCAGCACCGACAGGGGACCGTACTATGGCTACACCTTC. It codes for CASSTDRGPYYGYTF. The variable domain in full, with the rest retrieved from reference TRBV7-2 and TRBJ1-2, is GAGVSQSPSNKVTEKGKDVELRCDPISGHTALYWYRQSLGQGLEFLIYFQGNSAPDKSGLPSDRFSAERTGGSVSTLTIQRTQQEDSAVYLCASSTDRGPYYGYTFGSGTRLTVV.